This T cell receptor (beta chain) originates from a study of T cells in Graves' hyperthyroidism and ophthalmopathy. Study conclusions and caveats: Ophthalmopathy and stable hyperthyroidism were separated by a 13 V-J model. Appearing also in blood were most of the thyroid clonotypes expanded above 0.001.

This clonotype showed up just a few times. As yet, its antigen is unknown. A lack of ophthalmopathy progression within 18 months defined stable Graves' hyperthyroidism. Exclusion of a patient resulted from uncontrolled infection, other autoimmune disease, pregnancy or lactation. Germline V gene data show CDR1 as SGHRS and CDR2 as YFSETQ. V gave up 7 bases and J gave up 4 bases, with 21 bases separating them. The CDR3 extends over 16 amino acids. The TCR beta CDR3 regions underwent amplification using RNA transcripts as the source. A set of HTBI primers served as the primers for a first-round RT-PCR of the TCR CDR3. TCRdb re-called the multiplex PCR reads through MiXCR, storing one row per CDR3 protein. Among approximately 330,000 distinct CDR3 sequences listed, approximately 22% were seen once.

The specimen was blood. The TCR comes from a woman aged 45-60 years with Graves' hyperthyroidism. The rearrangement uses TRBV5-1 and TRBJ1-3, with TRBD1 as a possible D gene (6 bases). The CDR3 spells CASSRDTKSSGNTIYF. CDR3 bases: TGCGCCAGCTCCCGGGACACCAAATCGTCAGGAAACACCATATATTTT.